These T cell receptor beta chains were read from a single sample in a study of siplizumab effects on memory and regulatory T cells. This table comes from immunoSEQ multiplex PCR, and its TCRdb copy is limited to in-frame clones, with some not included. The data show 99,000 or so clones, about 95% seen once. The specimen sequenced was non-Treg CD4+ T cells sorted from blood. These receptors all come from a human donor in good health. CDR3s include the opening cysteine and the closing phenylalanine or tryptophan. The order of the fields is D gene, clone size, V gene, J gene, CDR3 DNA, CDR3 protein. D genes are given only for firm matches. Only part of the rows carry a size: once, few, many, or a class if the clone is expanded.

D: NA; size: NA; V: TRBV5-4; J: TRBJ2-3; DNA: TGTGCCAGCAGCTTGGTCGCCGGCACAGATACGCAGTATTTT; CDR3: CASSLVAGTDTQYF
D: TRBD2; size: NA; V: TRBV7-3; J: TRBJ2-3; DNA: TGTGCCAGCAGGAGTAGCGGGAGAGCCACAGATACGCAGTATTTT; CDR3: CASRSSGRATDTQYF
D: TRBD1; size: NA; V: TRBV2; J: TRBJ2-7; DNA: TGTGCCAGCAGTGACCCAGCCGGAAAGGGGGCGAGGTACGAGCAGTACTTC; CDR3: CASSDPAGKGARYEQYF
D: NA; size: NA; V: TRBV27; J: TRBJ2-7; DNA: TGTGCCAGCAGATTTCAGGCCGATGTTACCTACGAGCAGTACTTC; CDR3: CASRFQADVTYEQYF
D: NA; size: NA; V: TRBV11-2; J: TRBJ1-1; DNA: TGTGCCAGCAGCTTAGTTAGTGGGGGGAACACTGAAGCTTTCTTT; CDR3: CASSLVSGGNTEAFF
D: NA; size: NA; V: TRBV4-1; J: TRBJ2-1; DNA: TGCGCCAGCAGCCATCCAGATTATGGTGAGCAGTTCTTC; CDR3: CASSHPDYGEQFF
D: NA; size: NA; V: TRBV30; J: TRBJ2-6; DNA: TGTGCCTGGAGCCGGGACCGGACTACCGGAAGGTCTGGGGCCAACGTCCTGACTTTC; CDR3: CAWSRDRTTGRSGANVLTF
D: TRBD2; size: NA; V: TRBV27; J: TRBJ2-1; DNA: TGTGCCAGCAGTCCAAGGACTAGCGGGAGGCCTGCCGAGCAGTTCTTC; CDR3: CASSPRTSGRPAEQFF
D: NA; size: NA; V: TRBV6-1; J: TRBJ2-7; DNA: TGTGCCAGCAGTGGGGGTCGTATCTCCTACGAGCAGTACTTC; CDR3: CASSGGRISYEQYF
D: NA; size: NA; V: TRBV30; J: TRBJ2-5; DNA: TGTGCCTGGAGTGTTAGCGGAGCTGGGGAGACCCAGTACTTC; CDR3: CAWSVSGAGETQYF
D: TRBD2; size: NA; V: TRBV7-9; J: TRBJ2-3; DNA: TGTGCCAGCAGCCAGGGAGTAGCGGGAAAGGATACGCAGTATTTT; CDR3: CASSQGVAGKDTQYF
D: TRBD1; size: NA; V: TRBV9; J: TRBJ2-1; DNA: TGTGCCAGCAGCGTTACCGGGACAGTGGGCCATGGTGAGCAGTTCTTC; CDR3: CASSVTGTVGHGEQFF
D: NA; size: once; V: TRBV5-1; J: TRBJ2-3; DNA: TGCGCCAGCAGCCTACTACCAGCCCCCGGCACAGATACGCAGTATTTT; CDR3: CASSLLPAPGTDTQYF
D: NA; size: NA; V: TRBV27; J: TRBJ2-7; DNA: TGTGCCAGCAGTCCAAAGACTCGAGCCCTCTCCTACGAGCAGTACTTC; CDR3: CASSPKTRALSYEQYF
D: NA; size: NA; V: TRBV7-8; J: TRBJ1-5; DNA: TGTGCCTCCAGCCTTATCGGAGGTAATCAGCCCCAGCATTTT; CDR3: CASSLIGGNQPQHF
D: NA; size: NA; V: TRBV2; J: TRBJ1-5; DNA: TGTGCCAGCAGGTCAGGGATTAGCAATCAGCCCCAGCATTTT; CDR3: CASRSGISNQPQHF
D: NA; size: NA; V: TRBV5-1; J: TRBJ2-7; DNA: TGCGCCAGCAGCCAGAACCAACAGCCCCAGCAGTACTTC; CDR3: CASSQNQQPQQYF
D: TRBD1; size: NA; V: TRBV9; J: TRBJ1-4; DNA: TGTGCCAGCAGCGTAAGGACAGGCACGGAACGTGAAAAACTGTTTTTT; CDR3: CASSVRTGTEREKLFF
D: TRBD2; size: NA; V: TRBV29-1; J: TRBJ2-3; DNA: TGCAGCGTCCAAACCCGGGAGGGCCCAGATACGCAGTATTTT; CDR3: CSVQTREGPDTQYF
D: NA; size: NA; V: TRBV19; J: TRBJ1-1; DNA: TGTGCCAGTAGTATATGGCGGGCTATGGTACCCGTAGCTTTCTTT; CDR3: CASSIWRAMVPVAFF
D: NA; size: NA; V: TRBV11-2; J: TRBJ2-2; DNA: TGTGCCAGCAGCGTACCGGGACTCCCATCCACCGGGGAGCTGTTTTTT; CDR3: CASSVPGLPSTGELFF
D: TRBD1; size: NA; V: TRBV6-5; J: TRBJ2-5; DNA: TGTGCCACCACAAGCGATCAGGGGGTCTCGGAGACCCAGTACTTC; CDR3: CATTSDQGVSETQYF
D: TRBD1; size: NA; V: TRBV4-1; J: TRBJ2-7; DNA: TGCGCCAGCAGCCGTAGGACAGGCTCCTACGAGCAGTACTTC; CDR3: CASSRRTGSYEQYF
D: NA; size: NA; V: TRBV18; J: TRBJ2-7; DNA: TGTGCCAGCTCACCAAGCGCAATGTACGAGCAGTACTTC; CDR3: CASSPSAMYEQYF
D: TRBD2; size: NA; V: TRBV5-5; J: TRBJ2-7; DNA: TGTGCCAGCAGATTGGTATTATCGGCGGGAGGGCTGTACGAGCAGTACTTC; CDR3: CASRLVLSAGGLYEQYF
D: TRBD1; size: NA; V: TRBV30; J: TRBJ2-7; DNA: TGTGCCTGGAGTCCGACCGGGACAGGGAGCTCCTACGAGCAGTACTTC; CDR3: CAWSPTGTGSSYEQYF
D: NA; size: NA; V: TRBV27; J: TRBJ2-7; DNA: TGTGCCAGCAGTCCGAGCTCCTACGAGCAGTACTTC; CDR3: CASSPSSYEQYF
D: NA; size: NA; V: TRBV5-5; J: TRBJ2-7; DNA: TGTGCCAGCAGCTCGACAGAATACGAGCAGTACTTC; CDR3: CASSSTEYEQYF
D: NA; size: NA; V: TRBV6-5; J: TRBJ1-2; DNA: TGTGCCAGCCGTAGAACTAACTATGGCTACACCTTC; CDR3: CASRRTNYGYTF
D: NA; size: NA; V: TRBV5-1; J: TRBJ2-3; DNA: TGCGCCAGCAGGCCGGGCCCCAGCACAGATACGCAGTATTTT; CDR3: CASRPGPSTDTQYF
D: NA; size: NA; V: TRBV18; J: TRBJ2-2; DNA: TGTGCCAGCTCACAAGTGACCGGGGAGCTGTTTTTT; CDR3: CASSQVTGELFF
D: TRBD1; size: NA; V: TRBV10-3; J: TRBJ1-5; DNA: TGTGCCATCACAACAGGGGAGGTAGAATGCAATCAGCCCCAGCATTTT; CDR3: CAITTGEVECNQPQHF
D: NA; size: NA; V: TRBV7-3; J: TRBJ1-1; DNA: TGTGCCAGCAGCTTAACCAGGTTAAACACTGAAGCTTTCTTT; CDR3: CASSLTRLNTEAFF
D: NA; size: NA; V: TRBV7-7; J: TRBJ2-5; DNA: TGTGCCCAGGTTCCTCAAGAGACCCAGTACTTC; CDR3: CAQVPQETQYF
D: TRBD1; size: NA; V: TRBV30; J: TRBJ1-1; DNA: TGTGCCTGGAATAACAGGGGAGAAGCTTTCTTT; CDR3: CAWNNRGEAFF
D: NA; size: few; V: TRBV19; J: TRBJ1-2; DNA: TGTGCCAGTAGCCGGGACGGCCTCAGAGATGGCTACACCTTC; CDR3: CASSRDGLRDGYTF
D: TRBD2; size: NA; V: TRBV30; J: TRBJ2-5; DNA: TGTGCCTGGAGTGGGCCTCTAGCGGGTGTAGAGACCCAGTACTTC; CDR3: CAWSGPLAGVETQYF
D: NA; size: NA; V: TRBV6-1; J: TRBJ2-5; DNA: TGTGCCAGCAGTGACGGGTTAAGTCGTGGAGAGACCCAGTACTTC; CDR3: CASSDGLSRGETQYF
D: NA; size: NA; V: TRBV7-9; J: TRBJ2-5; DNA: TGTGCCAGCAGCCCCCACCGTTTAGGGCGAGAGACCCAGTACTTC; CDR3: CASSPHRLGRETQYF
D: NA; size: NA; V: TRBV4-1; J: TRBJ1-3; DNA: TGCGCCAGCAGCCTTGAGCGGGACTCTGGAAACACCATATATTTT; CDR3: CASSLERDSGNTIYF
D: NA; size: once; V: TRBV7-9; J: TRBJ2-7; DNA: TGTGCCAGCAGCTTAGTCGCTCCGGGCGCAATGGGATATTTCTACGAGCAGTACTTC; CDR3: CASSLVAPGAMGYFYEQYF
D: NA; size: NA; V: TRBV10-3; J: TRBJ2-5; DNA: TGTGCCACCCAGACCAACCAAGAGACCCAGTACTTC; CDR3: CATQTNQETQYF
D: NA; size: NA; V: TRBV27; J: TRBJ2-3; DNA: TGTGCCAGCAGCCTAGGGTCAGCCACAGATACGCAGTATTTT; CDR3: CASSLGSATDTQYF
D: NA; size: once; V: TRBV10-3; J: TRBJ2-7; DNA: TGTGCCATCAGTGAGACATCCCCTTACGGCGAGCAGTACTTC; CDR3: CAISETSPYGEQYF
D: NA; size: NA; V: TRBV21-1; J: TRBJ2-1; DNA: TGTGCCAGCAGCAACCGGGACCTAACTTTCGTCAATGAGCAGTTCTTC; CDR3: CASSNRDLTFVNEQFF
D: NA; size: NA; V: TRBV5-1; J: TRBJ2-1; DNA: TGCGCCAGCAGCTTGGCTCAGGGTGTCTCTGAGCAGTTCTTC; CDR3: CASSLAQGVSEQFF
D: NA; size: NA; V: TRBV13; J: TRBJ2-2; DNA: TGTGCCAGCAGCTTTACCCCGGGGAGTAGAGGCGGGGAGCTGTTTTTT; CDR3: CASSFTPGSRGGELFF